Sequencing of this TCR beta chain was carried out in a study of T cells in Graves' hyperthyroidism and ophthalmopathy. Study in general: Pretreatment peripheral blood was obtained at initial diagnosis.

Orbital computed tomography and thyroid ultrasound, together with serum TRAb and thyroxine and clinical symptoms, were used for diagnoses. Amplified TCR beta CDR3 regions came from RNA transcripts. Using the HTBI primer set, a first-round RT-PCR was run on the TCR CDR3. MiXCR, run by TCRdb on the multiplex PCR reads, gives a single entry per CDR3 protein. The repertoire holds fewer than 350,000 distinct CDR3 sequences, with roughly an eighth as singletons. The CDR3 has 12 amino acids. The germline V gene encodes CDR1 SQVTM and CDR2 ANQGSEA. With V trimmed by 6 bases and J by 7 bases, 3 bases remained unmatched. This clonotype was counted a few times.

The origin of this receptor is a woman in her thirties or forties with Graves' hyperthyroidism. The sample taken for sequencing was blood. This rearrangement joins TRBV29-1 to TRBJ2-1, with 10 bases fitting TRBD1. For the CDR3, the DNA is TGCAGCGTAGACAGGGGGCTGAATGAGCAGTTCTTC. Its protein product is CSVDRGLNEQFF.